This T cell receptor (beta chain) derives from a study of shared clonotypes between healthy human individuals. Study-wide results and limits: The sharing of 4% to 5.5% of naive CD4 clonotypes was seen across several donors.

As concerns this clone: Its specificity is unknown.

The test was conducted at deep level. Libraries were prepared by immunoSEQ multiplex PCR; TCRdb keeps only in-frame clonotypes and omits some of them. The sample comprises about 2.2 million clones, about 93% of which are singletons, and about 1.6% rests with the top ten. The V and J ends lost 2 bases and 5 bases, in that order; junction bases with no gene match: 2. The CDR3 is made up of 14 amino acids. Germline CDR1 is WNHNN and CDR2 is SYGVQD (reference sequence). The naive CD8 fraction comprised CD45RO-negative cells positively selected for CCR7 and excluded terminally differentiated effector memory CD45RA+ cells.

The source of this sequence is a man younger than 35 in good health. Some clones in this sample may be carry-over from other donors' samples. This rearrangement joins TRBV10-1 to TRBJ2-7; the match to TRBD2 covers 11 bases. The sample consisted of naive CD8+ T cells from PBMCs. In DNA, the CDR3 is TGCGCCAGCAGTGAGGTAGCGGGAGGGAACGAGCAGTACTTC. It yields the protein CASSEVAGGNEQYF.